This T cell receptor beta chain was sequenced for a study of cytomegalovirus exposure and HLA in healthy donors. Study findings and constraints: It was likely that a cluster of highly shared sequence variants was a sequencing artifact.

The V segment lost 0 bases and the J segment 9 bases; nucleotides outside the gene matches: 8. This CDR3 has 16 amino acids. Germline CDR1 and CDR2: MGHRA and YSYEKL. In the case of this clone: No antigen is known for it.

PCR involved 60 Vbeta and 13 Jbeta primers. Sequencing used immunoSEQ multiplex PCR; TCRdb keeps in-frame clones, though not all of them. Of about 200,000 clones in the sample, approximately 79% are singletons; the top ten hold about 1.4%. The sample consisted of PBMCs. V usage is TRBV4-1 and J usage is TRBJ2-1, with TRBD1 identical over 10 bases. The sequence came from a girl aged 5-17 years in good health and CMV-seropositive. As DNA, the CDR3 is TGCGCCAGCAGCCAAGATCTGGGACAGGGGTGGGGTGAGCAGTTCTTC. This sequence encodes CASSQDLGQGWGEQFF.